These T cell receptor beta chains were read from a single sample in a study of OX40 agonist ivuxolimab in advanced cancers. The repertoire was sequenced with immunoSEQ multiplex PCR; TCRdb's copy has only in-frame clones and lacks some. The sample has roughly 40,000 clones, more than 75% seen once; the top ten hold 15% to 20%. This sample comprised CD4+ or CD8+ T cells sorted from blood, obtained in a trial of the OX40 agonist ivuxolimab. Source of these receptors: an adult with an advanced solid tumor such as melanoma, head and neck, liver or kidney cancer. Each CDR3 is given with its conserved first and last residue. D genes are given only for firm matches. Clone size appears in some rows only: once, few, many, or a class for an expanded clone.

TRBJ1-3 | once | NA | TRBV7-9 | CASSLGTLVTGNTIYF | TGTGCCAGCAGCTTAGGTACACTGGTGACGGGAAACACCATATATTTT
TRBJ2-1 | once | TRBD2 | TRBV7-9 | CASSPPRSGGPNEQFF | TGTGCCAGCAGCCCCCCCCGGAGCGGGGGCCCGAATGAGCAGTTCTTC
TRBJ1-1 | NA | NA | TRBV13 | CASSFWKLNTEAFF | TGTGCCAGCAGCTTTTGGAAATTGAACACTGAAGCTTTCTTT
TRBJ2-1 | NA | NA | TRBV19 | CASRSGTDPYNEQFF | TGTGCCAGTAGATCCGGGACTGACCCCTACAATGAGCAGTTCTTC
TRBJ2-3 | NA | NA | TRBV9 | CASSEGGARADTQYF | TGTGCCAGCAGCGAAGGAGGGGCGCGGGCAGATACGCAGTATTTT
TRBJ2-2 | once | NA | TRBV6-1 | CASSDLPGLKTGELFF | TGTGCCAGCAGTGATCTTCCGGGATTGAAGACCGGGGAGCTGTTTTTT
TRBJ2-7 | NA | NA | TRBV7-9 | CASHGEGYEQYF | TGTGCCAGCCATGGGGAAGGCTACGAGCAGTACTTC
TRBJ2-7 | NA | NA | TRBV7-7 | CASSPRVGSEQYF | TGTGCTAGCAGCCCTAGGGTGGGGTCTGAGCAGTACTTC
TRBJ1-1 | medium-sized | TRBD1 | TRBV11-2 | CASSLHPTGTNTEAFF | TGTGCCAGCAGCTTACACCCGACAGGGACGAACACTGAAGCTTTCTTT
TRBJ1-2 | NA | NA | TRBV2 | CASSEQKTRGYTF | TGTGCCAGCAGTGAACAAAAGACGAGAGGCTACACCTTC
TRBJ2-5 | NA | NA | TRBV9 | CASTPALQETQYF | TGTGCCAGCACCCCGGCTCTTCAAGAGACCCAGTACTTC
TRBJ1-1 | NA | NA | TRBV18 | CASSPGRTEAFF | TGTGCCAGCTCCCCCGGTCGAACTGAAGCTTTCTTT
TRBJ2-1 | NA | TRBD2 | TRBV7-9 | CASSLRLAGLPGGEQFF | TGTGCCAGCAGCCTAAGACTAGCGGGGTTACCCGGGGGTGAGCAGTTCTTC
TRBJ2-7 | once | NA | TRBV13 | CASSSKGEDEQYF | TGTGCCAGCAGCTCAAAGGGGGAGGACGAGCAGTACTTC
TRBJ1-2 | NA | NA | TRBV4-1 | CASSQPRSWSGYTF | TGCGCCAGCAGCCAACCAAGGAGTTGGTCTGGCTACACCTTC
TRBJ2-1 | NA | NA | TRBV5-4 | CASTPWGSYNEQFF | TGTGCCAGCACCCCCTGGGGGTCCTACAATGAGCAGTTCTTC
TRBJ1-1 | large | TRBD1 | TRBV7-8 | CASSLGGQGNTEAFF | TGTGCCAGCAGCTTAGGCGGACAGGGGAACACTGAAGCTTTCTTT
TRBJ1-1 | NA | NA | TRBV19 | CASRLHRGTEAFF | TGTGCCAGTAGACTACACCGCGGCACTGAAGCTTTCTTT
TRBJ1-5 | NA | NA | TRBV6-4 | CASSVLDRVGSLNQPQHF | TGTGCCAGCAGTGTCCTGGACAGAGTTGGGAGTTTAAATCAGCCCCAGCATTTT
TRBJ2-7 | NA | NA | TRBV7-9 | CASRSSGVPHEQYF | TGTGCCAGCAGAAGCTCAGGGGTCCCCCACGAGCAGTACTTC
TRBJ1-2 | NA | TRBD1 | TRBV4-2 | CASSQGDRPNYGYTF | TGTGCCAGCAGCCAAGGGGACAGGCCGAACTATGGCTACACCTTC
TRBJ1-1 | NA | NA | TRBV20-1 | CSARVRAEAFF | TGCAGTGCTAGAGTCAGGGCTGAAGCTTTCTTT
TRBJ2-5 | medium-sized | NA | TRBV7-6 | CASRAGTYGENQYF | TGTGCCAGCAGGGCCGGGACCTATGGGGAAAACCAGTACTTC
TRBJ1-1 | NA | NA | TRBV15 | CATSSGGNTEAFF | TGTGCCACCAGCAGCGGGGGGAACACTGAAGCTTTCTTT
TRBJ2-6 | NA | NA | TRBV6-4 | CASSVTRQSRANVLTF | TGTGCCAGCAGTGTGACACGACAAAGTCGGGCCAACGTCCTGACTTTC
TRBJ2-1 | NA | TRBD1 | TRBV29-1 | CSVELTGVRNEQFF | TGCAGCGTTGAATTGACAGGGGTGAGAAATGAGCAGTTCTTC
TRBJ2-7 | NA | NA | TRBV27 | CASSGTDSYEQYF | TGTGCCAGCAGCGGGACCGACTCCTACGAGCAGTACTTC
TRBJ2-3 | once | TRBD2 | TRBV11-3 | CASSPGLAGGRGTDTQYF | TGTGCCAGCAGCCCGGGACTAGCGGGGGGTCGAGGTACAGATACGCAGTATTTT
TRBJ2-7 | NA | NA | TRBV6-1 | CASSEIIWNADYEQYF | TGTGCCAGCAGTGAAATTATCTGGAACGCGGACTACGAGCAGTACTTC
TRBJ1-5 | NA | NA | TRBV27 | CASSLSTAGQPQHF | TGTGCCAGCAGTTTAAGTACAGCGGGACAGCCCCAGCATTTT
TRBJ1-4 | NA | NA | TRBV30 | CAWSMAYPNEKLFF | TGTGCCTGGAGTATGGCATATCCTAATGAAAAACTGTTTTTT
TRBJ2-5 | NA | TRBD2 | TRBV2 | CASSGSGIRETQYF | TGTGCCAGCAGTGGGAGCGGGATTAGAGAGACCCAGTACTTC
TRBJ2-7 | NA | TRBD2 | TRBV15 | CATLGLAGEQYF | TGTGCCACCCTTGGACTAGCGGGGGAGCAGTACTTC
TRBJ1-4 | NA | NA | TRBV4-1 | CASSQALADEKLFF | TGCGCCAGCAGCCAAGCCTTGGCAGATGAAAAACTGTTTTTT
TRBJ1-1 | NA | NA | TRBV16 | CASSETLWGGNTEAFF | TGTGCCAGCAGTGAAACTTTGTGGGGAGGGAACACTGAAGCTTTCTTT
TRBJ2-3 | NA | NA | TRBV9 | CASSVVPGADTQYF | TGTGCCAGCAGCGTAGTTCCCGGCGCAGATACGCAGTATTTT
TRBJ2-1 | NA | NA | TRBV6-4 | CASSERDALRFSEQFF | TGTGCCAGCAGTGAACGGGACGCTCTACGATTTTCTGAGCAGTTCTTC
TRBJ2-3 | NA | NA | TRBV6-5 | CASSSGPSTDTQYF | TGTGCCAGCAGTTCGGGCCCTAGCACAGATACGCAGTATTTT
TRBJ1-5 | NA | NA | TRBV27 | CASSLGGAYSNQPQHF | TGTGCCAGCAGTTTGGGAGGGGCCTATAGCAATCAGCCCCAGCATTTT
TRBJ2-1 | NA | TRBD2 | TRBV19 | CASSIGPSRGGAYNEQFF | TGTGCCAGTAGTATAGGACCCTCCCGCGGGGGGGCCTACAATGAGCAGTTCTTC
TRBJ1-6 | NA | NA | TRBV6-6 | CASSRVEASPLHF | TGTGCCAGCAGCAGGGTAGAGGCTTCACCCCTCCACTTT
TRBJ2-2 | NA | NA | TRBV4-3 | CASSPRKAIGVSGELFF | TGCGCCAGCAGCCCCCGAAAGGCAATCGGAGTGTCCGGGGAGCTGTTTTTT
TRBJ1-2 | NA | NA | TRBV5-6 | CASSLGNYGYTF | TGTGCCAGCAGCTTGGGGAACTATGGCTACACCTTC
TRBJ2-3 | NA | NA | TRBV4-2 | CASSQDPTDTQYF | TGTGCCAGCAGCCAAGATCCCACAGATACGCAGTATTTT
TRBJ2-7 | NA | NA | TRBV5-5 | CASSPDGASLYEQYF | TGTGCCAGCAGCCCGGACGGGGCCAGTCTCTACGAGCAGTACTTC
TRBJ2-7 | NA | NA | TRBV6-4 | CASSEGPSYEQYF | TGTGCCAGCAGTGAGGGCCCGTCCTACGAGCAGTACTTC
TRBJ2-1 | NA | NA | TRBV14 | CASSQEAFLTGYNEQFF | TGTGCCAGCAGCCAAGAAGCGTTCCTGACTGGCTACAATGAGCAGTTCTTC
TRBJ2-2 | NA | NA | TRBV9 | CASSIGHPNTGELFF | TGTGCCAGCAGCATAGGGCACCCGAACACCGGGGAGCTGTTTTTT
TRBJ2-2 | medium-sized | NA | TRBV9 | CASSVFHQPGLGSGELFF | TGTGCCAGCAGCGTATTCCACCAACCGGGGTTGGGATCCGGGGAGCTGTTTTTT
TRBJ1-6 | NA | TRBD1 | TRBV6-1 | CASSEAIGTGAPLHF | TGTGCCAGCAGTGAAGCGATCGGGACAGGGGCACCCCTCCACTTT
TRBJ2-7 | NA | NA | TRBV13 | CASSLENQHEQYF | TGTGCCAGCAGCTTGGAAAATCAACACGAGCAGTACTTC